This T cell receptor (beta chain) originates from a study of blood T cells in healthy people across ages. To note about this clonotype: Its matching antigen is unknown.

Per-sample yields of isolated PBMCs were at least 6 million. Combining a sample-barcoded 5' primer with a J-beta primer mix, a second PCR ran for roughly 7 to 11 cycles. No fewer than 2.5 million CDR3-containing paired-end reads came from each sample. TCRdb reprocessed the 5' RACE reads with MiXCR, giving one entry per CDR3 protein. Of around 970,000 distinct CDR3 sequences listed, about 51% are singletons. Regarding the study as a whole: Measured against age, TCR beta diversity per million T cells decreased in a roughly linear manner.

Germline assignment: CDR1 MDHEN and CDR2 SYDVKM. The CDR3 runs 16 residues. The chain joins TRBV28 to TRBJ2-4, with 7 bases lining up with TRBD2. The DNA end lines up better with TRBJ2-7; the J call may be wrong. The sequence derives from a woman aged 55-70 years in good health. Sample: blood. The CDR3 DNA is TGTGCCAGCAGATCCTATTGGCGGGAGAGGACCTACGAGCAGTACTTC. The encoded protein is CASRSYWRERTYEQYF.